This entry lists 27 T cell receptor beta chains sequenced from one sample in a study of blood T cell repertoires in COVID-19. TCRdb's copy holds only in-frame clones and misses some; the assay was immunoSEQ multiplex PCR. The repertoire holds 200,000 to 300,000 clones, with 83% as singletons. The sequencing input was peripheral blood. Receptor source: a human donor in a cohort sampled during active COVID-19.

This chain uses TRBV28 with TRBJ1-5, with D maybe TRBD1 (6 bases). The V gene lost 3 bases and the J gene lost 7 bases, with 13 bases spanning the gap. There are 14 residues in the CDR3. CDR1 is MDHEN and CDR2 is SYDVKM in the germline V gene. The CDR3 reads CASSFQGGYQPQHF. As DNA, the CDR3 is TGTGCCAGCAGTTTCCAAGGGGGTTACCAGCCCCAGCATTTT. The full variable domain, in which reference TRBV28 and TRBJ1-5 provide the parts outside the CDR3, is DVKVTQSSRYLVKRTGEKVFLECVQDMDHENMFWYRQDPGLGLRLIYFSYDVKMKEKGDIPEGYSVSREKKERFSLILESASTNQTSMYLCASSFQGGYQPQHFGDGTRLSIL.

The chain employs TRBV11-3 and TRBJ2-5; TRBD1 is a possible D gene (6 bases). The V gene's germline CDR1 is SGHNT and CDR2 YENEEA. V was clipped by 8 bases and J by 2 bases, with 12 bases between them. The CDR3 is 13 amino acids. CDR3 in DNA: TGTGCCAGCGGGCGGACAGATCAAGAGACCCAGTACTTC. Protein product: CASGRTDQETQYF.

This clone turned up a few times. The chain links TRBV7-2 to TRBJ2-1, with 9 bases lining up with TRBD1. V was pared by 5 bases and J by 1 base, with 6 bases of the junction left unmatched. Per the germline V gene, CDR1 is SGHTA and CDR2 is FQGNSA. This CDR3 is built from 16 residues. Here the CDR3 reads CASSTTGTGSYNEQFF. CDR3 nucleotides: TGTGCCAGCAGCACTACCGGGACAGGGTCCTACAATGAGCAGTTCTTC.

The chain combines TRBV7-8 with TRBJ2-7, with a tentative D call TRBD1 (6 bases). The V gene's germline CDR1 is SGHVS and CDR2 FQNEAQ. CDR3 length: 14 amino acids. Between the trimmed V and J ends, which lost 6 bases and 5 bases, there was a span of 17 bases. CDR3 in amino acids: CASRPDRYTHEQYF. DNA of the CDR3: TGTGCCAGCAGACCCGACAGGTATACCCACGAGCAGTACTTC.

This rearrangement joins TRBV27 to TRBJ2-3, with 14 bases lining up with TRBD2. Germline V gene data show CDR1 as MNHEY and CDR2 as SMNVEV (reference sequence). The ends lost 8 bases at V and 7 bases at J; junction bases unmatched: 8. This CDR3 has 15 amino acids. CDR3 protein: CASVLRLAGGHTQYF. The CDR3 DNA follows: TGTGCCAGCGTACTACGACTAGCGGGGGGGCATACGCAGTATTTT.

CDR3 coding DNA: TGTGCCAGCAGTCCTGTAGGGACAGGGGTCGACAATGAGCAGTTCTTC. As protein: CASSPVGTGVDNEQFF. The chain recombines TRBV28 with TRBJ2-1, with TRBD1 identical over 10 bases. The CDR3 runs 16 residues. Per germline, CDR1 MDHEN and CDR2 SYDVKM. V dropped 5 bases and J dropped 5; count of bases not matched to a gene: 9. Looking up the rest from reference TRBV28 and TRBJ2-1 gives the full variable domain: DVKVTQSSRYLVKRTGEKVFLECVQDMDHENMFWYRQDPGLGLRLIYFSYDVKMKEKGDIPEGYSVSREKKERFSLILESASTNQTSMYLCASSPVGTGVDNEQFFGPGTRLTVL.

This chain joins TRBV28 and TRBJ2-1, with TRBD2 identical over 13 bases. CDR3 length: 15 residues. Germline V gene data show CDR1 as MDHEN and CDR2 as SYDVKM. V shed 5 bases and J 8 bases; nucleotides not matched to a gene: 6. The CDR3 region is CASSPGLAGAHEQFF. The CDR3 nucleotides read TGTGCCAGCAGTCCCGGACTAGCGGGAGCGCATGAGCAGTTCTTC. Full variable domain (rest looked up from reference TRBV28 and TRBJ2-1): DVKVTQSSRYLVKRTGEKVFLECVQDMDHENMFWYRQDPGLGLRLIYFSYDVKMKEKGDIPEGYSVSREKKERFSLILESASTNQTSMYLCASSPGLAGAHEQFFGPGTRLTVL.

The rearrangement links TRBV28 to TRBJ2-3; TRBD2 agrees at 9 bases. The CDR3 spans 18 residues. Germline lookup yields CDR1 MDHEN and CDR2 SYDVKM. With V trimmed by 2 bases and J by 6 bases, 15 bases remained unmatched. In DNA, the CDR3 is TGTGCCAGCAGTTTAAGTGGTAGCGGGAGCTCTGTCGCGGATACGCAGTATTTT. Protein product: CASSLSGSGSSVADTQYF.

The chain joins TRBV5-1 to TRBJ1-5; D may be TRBD1 (6 bases). The V end was cut by 0 bases, the J end by 7 bases, with 11 bases between. Germline V CDR1 and CDR2: SGHRS, YFSETQ. CDR3 length: 14 amino acids. The CDR3 DNA reads TGCGCCAGCAGCTTGGGGGGGCTGGGACAGCCCCAGCATTTT. Translated, it gives CASSLGGLGQPQHF.

The chain has TRBV13 and TRBJ2-7, with D possibly TRBD2 on 6 matching bases. Germline assignment: CDR1 PRHDT and CDR2 FYEKMQ (reference sequence). V was pared by 0 bases and J by 4 bases, with 13 bases between. The CDR3 is made up of 15 amino acids. For the CDR3, the DNA is TGTGCCAGCAGCTTAGGCCGACTAGTAAAATACGAGCAGTACTTC. The encoded protein is CASSLGRLVKYEQYF. Drawing the rest from reference TRBV13 and TRBJ2-7, the complete variable domain is AAGVIQSPRHLIKEKRETATLKCYPIPRHDTVYWYQQGPGQDPQFLISFYEKMQSDKGSIPDRFSAQQFSDYHSELNMSSLELGDSALYFCASSLGRLVKYEQYFGPGTRLTVT.

The chain couples TRBV10-1 to TRBJ2-2; 7 bases are shared with TRBD1. Germline CDR1 reads WNHNN; CDR2 reads SYGVQD (reference sequence). CDR3 size: 15 residues. V was pared by 5 bases and J by 4 bases, with 7 bases of the junction left unmatched. CDR3 sequence (DNA): TGCGCCAGCAGTCAGACAGGGTTCAGCACCGGGGAGCTGTTTTTT. It is translated as CASSQTGFSTGELFF.

This clone was found a few times. This sample includes further DNA sequences coding for the same CDR3. This chain connects TRBV19 to TRBJ1-6; perhaps TRBD1 as D (6 bases). Germline V gene lookup returns CDR1 LNHDA and CDR2 SQIVND (reference sequence). V dropped 3 bases and J dropped 10 bases, with 13 bases sitting between them. This CDR3 region has 14 residues. Written as DNA, the CDR3 is TGTGCCAGTAGTATTCAGGGGCTCGGGTCACCCCTCCACTTT. Its protein product is CASSIQGLGSPLHF.

V and J are TRBV27 and TRBJ1-4; 7 bases are a match to TRBD1. With V trimmed by 5 bases and J by 0 bases, 6 bases remained unmatched. The CDR3 runs to 16 residues. Germline V gives CDR1 MNHEY, CDR2 SMNVEV (reference sequence). The CDR3 coding sequence is TGTGCCAGCAGTCGACAGGGCATTGCAACTAATGAAAAACTGTTTTTT. Translation gives CASSRQGIATNEKLFF.

Details on this clone: One end of the junction does not line up with germline, which may come from a read error. The chain carries TRBV6-6 and TRBJ2-2; D possibly corresponds to TRBD2 (7 bases). Germline assignment: CDR1 MNHNY and CDR2 SVGAGI (reference sequence). The CDR3 covers 15 residues. CDR3 coding DNA: TGTGTCAGCAGGATCTTCGGGGGGCGTAGCGGGGAGCTGTTTTTT. Translation gives CVSRIFGGRSGELFF.

This clone has a handful of counts. V is TRBV10-3 and J is TRBJ1-5; D gene uncertain. Germline V lookup: CDR1 ENHRY, CDR2 SYGVKD. CDR3 length equals 14 residues. Trimming took off 0 bases at V and 5 bases at J, with 8 bases between the two ends. Here the CDR3 reads CAISESPGDQPQHF. Here the CDR3 DNA reads TGTGCCATCAGTGAGTCCCCCGGGGATCAGCCCCAGCATTTT.

The rearrangement links TRBV16 to TRBJ1-3; D may be TRBD1 (6 bases). The V and J ends lost 4 bases and 0 bases respectively, with 10 bases between them. The germline gives CDR1 KGHSY, CDR2 FQNENV. CDR3 length: 15 amino acids. This CDR3 reads CASSLRGTSGNTIYF. Here the CDR3 DNA reads TGTGCCAGCAGCCTCAGGGGTACCTCTGGAAACACCATATATTTT.

By frequency in the sample, this clone is medium-sized (0.01 to 0.1%). Other DNA sequences from this sample encode an identical CDR3 as well. The genes are TRBV7-9 and TRBJ1-5; the D is unclear. The V and J ends lost 3 bases and 2 bases respectively, with 17 bases between them. CDR1 SEHNR and CDR2 FQNEAQ come from the germline V gene (reference sequence). This CDR3 spans 17 amino acids. CDR3 in amino acids: CASSLTGSPVGNQPQHF. Written as DNA, the CDR3 is TGTGCCAGCAGCTTGACCGGGAGTCCCGTAGGCAATCAGCCCCAGCATTTT.

CDR3 in amino acids: CASSLGGIFLYGEQFF. In DNA form, the CDR3 reads TGTGCCAGCAGTTTAGGCGGGATTTTCCTATACGGGGAGCAGTTCTTC. The rearrangement links TRBV28 to TRBJ2-1; perhaps TRBD2 as D (6 bases). Between the trimmed V and J ends, which lost 2 bases and 10 bases, there was a span of 21 bases. CDR1 MDHEN and CDR2 SYDVKM come from the germline V gene. There are 16 residues in the CDR3.

The chain employs TRBV9 and TRBJ1-1; tentatively, D is TRBD1 (5 bases). V was trimmed by 4 bases and J by 0 bases, leaving 10 bases between them. CDR3 length: 14 residues. Germline assignment: CDR1 SGDLS and CDR2 YYNGEE. The CDR3 loop reads CASSLDSLNTEAFF. CDR3 sequence (DNA): TGTGCCAGCAGCCTCGACAGTCTGAACACTGAAGCTTTCTTT.

This clone was recorded once. The chain links TRBV6-5 to TRBJ2-7; D is undetermined. V was trimmed by 2 bases and J by 2 bases, leaving 13 bases between them. Germline V lookup: CDR1 MNHEY, CDR2 SVGAGI. The CDR3 loop spans 15 amino acids. The CDR3 DNA sequence: TGTGCCAGCAGTTACACCGACTTGGGTCCCTACGAGCAGTACTTC. Translated, it gives CASSYTDLGPYEQYF.

The chain couples TRBV29-1 to TRBJ2-7; 9 bases are a match to TRBD1. CDR3 size: 15 residues. V lost 4 bases to trimming and J lost 2 bases; unmatched junction nucleotides: 9. Germline CDR1 and CDR2: SQVTM and ANQGSEA. Here the CDR3 reads CSVASGTGSTYEQYF. Here the CDR3 DNA reads TGCAGCGTTGCATCCGGGACAGGGTCTACCTACGAGCAGTACTTC.

J is TRBJ2-3 and V is TRBV28; 7 bases fit TRBD1. Trimming cost V 1 base and J 6 bases; bases outside gene matches: 7. There are 15 residues in the CDR3. Germline lookup yields CDR1 MDHEN and CDR2 SYDVKM. CDR3 sequence (DNA): TGTGCCAGCAGTTTATCTGGAGAGGGGGCGGATACGCAGTATTTT. This gives the protein CASSLSGEGADTQYF.

V and J are TRBV19 and TRBJ1-5, with D hard to call. From germline, CDR1 is LNHDA and CDR2 SQIVND (reference sequence). Trimming pared 2 bases from V and 0 bases from J, leaving 8 bases between. The length of the CDR3 is 15 residues. CDR3 sequence (DNA): TGTGCCAGTAGTATAAGAATCTATAGCAATCAGCCCCAGCATTTT. Protein: CASSIRIYSNQPQHF. The full variable domain, its missing parts supplied by reference TRBV19 and TRBJ1-5, is DGGITQSPKYLFRKEGQNVTLSCEQNLNHDAMYWYRQDPGQGLRLIYYSQIVNDFQKGDIAEGYSVSREKKESFPLTVTSAQKNPTAFYLCASSIRIYSNQPQHFGDGTRLSIL.

The chain uses TRBV28 and TRBJ1-2; D ambiguous. CDR3 length: 13 residues. V lost 5 bases to trimming and J lost 1 base, with 8 bases between them. Germline CDR1 is MDHEN and CDR2 is SYDVKM. DNA for the CDR3: TGTGCCAGCAGTAAGGGAGATAACTATGGCTACACCTTC. Translation: CASSKGDNYGYTF.

The chain employs TRBV5-1 and TRBJ2-2; 9 nucleotides match TRBD1. CDR3 size: 16 residues. CDR1 is SGHRS, CDR2 YFSETQ, per germline. The V gene end was trimmed by 6 bases and the J gene end by 5 bases; junction bases not matched to a gene: 11. This CDR3 reads CASTTLQGAATGELFF. For the CDR3, the DNA is TGCGCCAGCACCACCTTACAGGGGGCTGCGACCGGGGAGCTGTTTTTT. Supplemented by reference TRBV5-1 and TRBJ2-2, the full variable domain reads KAGVTQTPRYLIKTRGQQVTLSCSPISGHRSVSWYQQTPGQGLQFLFEYFSETQRNKGNFPGRFSGRQFSNSRSEMNVSTLELGDSALYLCASTTLQGAATGELFFGEGSRLTVL.

This clone appeared a few times. The V gene is TRBV5-6, the J gene TRBJ1-5; D uncertain. The CDR3 spans 15 residues. CDR1 is SGHDT, CDR2 YYEEEE, per germline. Between the trimmed V and J ends, which lost 1 base and 0 bases, there was a span of 8 bases. The CDR3 protein is CASSLSPYSNQPQHF. In DNA, the CDR3 is TGTGCCAGCAGCTTGAGCCCGTATAGCAATCAGCCCCAGCATTTT.

This chain joins TRBV18 and TRBJ2-3; the match to TRBD1 covers 10 bases. The germline CDR1 and CDR2 sequences are KGHSH and LQKENI. Trimming at V came to 6 bases and at J to 2 bases, leaving 8 bases not matched to a gene. The CDR3 runs to 16 residues. The CDR3 loop reads CASSSLGQGVTDTQYF. CDR3 nucleotides: TGTGCCAGCTCGTCCCTCGGACAGGGGGTCACAGATACGCAGTATTTT.